This is a list of T cell receptor beta chains from one sample in a study of cytomegalovirus exposure and HLA in healthy donors. Profiled with immunoSEQ multiplex PCR; TCRdb holds only in-frame clones, not every one. The sample contains nearly 200,000 clones, 82% of which appear only once. The sequencing sample was made of PBMCs. The receptors come from a woman between 45 and 65 years old in good health and CMV-seropositive. The CDR3 runs from the conserved cysteine through the conserved F or W. The D gene is left open where the match is weak. Clone size is stated in some rows and not others, as once, few, many or a class when expanded.

J gene	clone size	V gene	D gene	CDR3 DNA	CDR3 protein
TRBJ2-5	few	TRBV6-5	TRBD1	TGTGCCAGCAGTTTCCTGACAGGGGGCAAGGGAGAGACCCAGTACTTC	CASSFLTGGKGETQYF
TRBJ1-5	.	TRBV18	.	TGTGCCAGCTCACCTAGGGAGGAAGGCCAGCCCCAGCATTTT	CASSPREEGQPQHF
TRBJ2-5	.	TRBV7-2	.	TGTGCCAGCAGCTTAGCGGGGGCTCAAGAGACCCAGTACTTC	CASSLAGAQETQYF
TRBJ2-7	.	TRBV6-1	.	TGTGCCAGCCTGGACTTCCTCCCCTACGAGCAGTACTTC	CASLDFLPYEQYF
TRBJ2-3	few	TRBV30	.	TGTGCCTGGAGTGTATTCGGGAACCCCGATGATACGCAGTATTTT	CAWSVFGNPDDTQYF
TRBJ2-7	.	TRBV7-9	.	TGTGCCAGCAGCTTAAGGTCCGGGAACGAGCAGTACTTC	CASSLRSGNEQYF
TRBJ2-1	.	TRBV2	.	TGTGCCAGCAGTGTCGGGGGCTCCTACAATGAGCAGTTCTTC	CASSVGGSYNEQFF
TRBJ1-2	few	TRBV6-6	TRBD1	TGTGCCAGCAGTACAGGGGGCGCCCATGGCTACACCTTC	CASSTGGAHGYTF
TRBJ2-1	.	TRBV18	TRBD2	TGTGCCAGCTCAGGCCCCGGAGGGACTACAGAGCAGTTCTTC	CASSGPGGTTEQFF
TRBJ2-7	.	TRBV5-5	TRBD1	TGTGCCAGCAGCCAGGGGGCCCACGAGCAGTACTTC	CASSQGAHEQYF
TRBJ2-7	.	TRBV2	.	TGTGCCAGCAGTCGCCTGGGGGCAGGGGCCGGGGTTCTCAGCTCCTACGAGCAGTACTTC	CASSRLGAGAGVLSSYEQYF
TRBJ2-5	.	TRBV4-1	.	TGCGCCAGCAGCCAAGAGGTGGTGGGGAGGGGGCAAGAGACCCAGTACTTC	CASSQEVVGRGQETQYF
TRBJ1-2	.	TRBV9	.	TGTGCCAGCAGCGCCGGGGGGCCACCTAACTATGGCTACACCTTC	CASSAGGPPNYGYTF
TRBJ1-5	.	TRBV7-8	.	TGTGCCAGCAGCCTCTTCACGGGGGGCGAGGGCAATCAGCCCCAGCATTTT	CASSLFTGGEGNQPQHF
TRBJ2-2	.	TRBV10-3	.	TGTGCCAGTGGGGGCCGTAATACCGGGGAGCTGTTTTTT	CASGGRNTGELFF
TRBJ1-2	.	TRBV6-5	.	TGTGCCAGCAGCCTACAGGCGTCCTATGGCTACACCTTC	CASSLQASYGYTF
TRBJ2-5	few	TRBV10-2	TRBD1	TGCGCCAGCAGTGAAGCAGGGGGCCGGTGGGAGACCCAGTACTTC	CASSEAGGRWETQYF
TRBJ1-4	.	TRBV28	.	TGTGCCAGCAGCCTCCCGAGGGGGGGGGTGCTTAATGAAAAACTGTTTTTT	CASSLPRGGVLNEKLFF
TRBJ2-4	.	TRBV28	.	TGTGCCAGCAGCCAGACAGACCCAGCCAAAAACATTCAGTACTTC	CASSQTDPAKNIQYF
TRBJ2-3	.	TRBV7-3	.	TGTGCCAGCAGCTTCTATGGTGGTCCGGATACGCAGTATTTT	CASSFYGGPDTQYF
TRBJ2-1	.	TRBV11-2	.	TGTGCCAGCAGCCCGAGCATTGAGCAGTTCTTC	CASSPSIEQFF
TRBJ1-3	few	TRBV5-4	.	TGTGCCAGCAGCTTTGCAGGAGGAAACACCATATATTTT	CASSFAGGNTIYF
TRBJ1-2	.	TRBV28	.	TGTGCCAGCAGTTCCCCGGGTGGATCCAACTATGGCTACACCTTC	CASSSPGGSNYGYTF
TRBJ2-7	.	TRBV14	.	TGTGCCAGCAGCCAAACCACCCGGGGAGTCTACGAGCAGTACTTC	CASSQTTRGVYEQYF
TRBJ2-5	.	TRBV5-6	.	TGTGCCAGCAGCTTGGGAGGATTGTACCAAGAGACCCAGTACTTC	CASSLGGLYQETQYF
TRBJ2-3	.	TRBV28	.	TGTGCCAGCAGTTTCCCCAGGGGGGCCAGCACAGATACGCAGTATTTT	CASSFPRGASTDTQYF
TRBJ2-5	.	TRBV7-6	TRBD1	TGTGCCAGCAGCTTAGATGGACAGGGCGGAGAGACCCAGTACTTC	CASSLDGQGGETQYF
TRBJ1-1	.	TRBV7-9	.	TGTGCCAGCAGCTTATGGGAGGGCACTGAAGCTTTCTTT	CASSLWEGTEAFF
TRBJ1-5	.	TRBV28	TRBD1	TGTGCCAGCAGTGTAGGACAGGGGTGGAATCAGCCCCAGCATTTT	CASSVGQGWNQPQHF
TRBJ2-3	.	TRBV9	TRBD2	TGTGCCAGCAGCGTAGACAACGCGGGAGCGCAGTATTTT	CASSVDNAGAQYF
TRBJ2-7	.	TRBV6-1	.	TGTGCCAGCAGTGAAGTTGGGAGCTACGAGCAGTACTTC	CASSEVGSYEQYF
TRBJ2-2	.	TRBV9	.	TGTGCCAGCAGCACAGGGCCCAACACCGGGGAGCTGTTTTTT	CASSTGPNTGELFF
TRBJ2-7	.	TRBV28	.	TGTGCCAGCAGTTTTATATTTCACTTTGGGGGGTCCAGCTCCTACGAGCAGTACTTC	CASSFIFHFGGSSSYEQYF
TRBJ2-2	.	TRBV27	TRBD1	TGTGCCAGCAGCCCCGGGACAGCGCTCGCTGGTAGTATCGGGGAGCTGTTTTTT	CASSPGTALAGSIGELFF
TRBJ2-3	.	TRBV27	.	TGTGCCAGCAGTTTAGAGGGCACAGATACGCAGTATTTT	CASSLEGTDTQYF
TRBJ2-3	.	TRBV15	.	TGTGCCACCAGCAGAGATCCCATCACAGATACGCAGTATTTT	CATSRDPITDTQYF
TRBJ2-7	few	TRBV5-1	TRBD2	TGCGCCAGCAGCTTGGGGGGGGAGGGATCCTACGAGCAGTACTTC	CASSLGGEGSYEQYF
TRBJ2-1	.	TRBV7-9	.	TGTGCCAGCAGCTTTGCCACAGGGAATGAGCAGTTCTTC	CASSFATGNEQFF
TRBJ1-1	.	TRBV11-2	.	TGTGCCAGCAGCCCCCTGTTCTCCACTGAAGCTTTCTTT	CASSPLFSTEAFF
TRBJ1-2	.	TRBV19	TRBD1	TGTGCCAGTAGTCCCACCCCGGGGACAGTGCCCTCTAACTATGGCTACACCTTC	CASSPTPGTVPSNYGYTF